This passage covers 26 T cell receptor beta chains from one sample sequenced in a study of blood T cell repertoires in COVID-19 (dated by TCRdb to 2018 to 2020). Libraries were built with the immunoSEQ multiplex PCR assay. TCRdb limited this immuneACCESS table to in-frame rearrangements with V and J called. A share of clones is missing; checked studies link under half to unresolved V genes, and the rest is unexplained. Within this sample are roughly 15,000 clones, with roughly 80% of them counted one time only. In total, the top ten clones hold roughly 15% of the sample. Sequencing used peripheral blood. These receptors came from a human donor in a cohort sampled during active COVID-19.

This clone is deemed medium-sized. This sequence joins TRBV4-1 and TRBJ1-3, with a tentative D call TRBD1 (5 bases). V lost 0 bases and J lost 0, with 15 bases in between. Germline V gene data show CDR1 as MGHRA and CDR2 as YSYEKL. The CDR3 runs to 18 residues. CDR3 sequence: CASSQDGRVGTSGNTIYF. DNA for the CDR3: TGCGCCAGCAGCCAAGATGGGAGGGTGGGGACCTCTGGAAACACCATATATTTT.

The rearrangement links TRBV9 to TRBJ1-2; 8 bases line up with TRBD1. Germline V gives CDR1 SGDLS, CDR2 YYNGEE. Trimming took 1 base from V and 8 from J; bases not matched to a gene: 1. The CDR3 has 12 amino acids. The CDR3 loop reads CASSVPGGGYTF. The CDR3 nucleotides read TGTGCCAGCAGCGTACCAGGGGGCGGCTACACCTTC.

This chain uses TRBV20-1 with TRBJ2-5, with 8 bases identical to TRBD2. Germline CDR1 reads DFQATT; CDR2 reads SNEGSKA (reference sequence). Losses at the gene ends were 3 bases for V and 5 bases for J; bases not matched to a gene: 5. CDR3 length equals 13 residues. The CDR3 loop is CSASFGGRETQYF. As DNA, the CDR3 is TGCAGTGCTAGTTTTGGCGGGAGGGAGACCCAGTACTTC.

The chain carries TRBV14 and TRBJ2-5; no reliable D call. V lost 1 base and J lost 2, with 8 bases in between. Germline V lookup: CDR1 SGHDN, CDR2 FVKESK. The CDR3 runs 14 residues. CDR3 sequence (DNA): TGTGCCAGCAGCCAAGGTTTCAGACAAGAGACCCAGTACTTC. This codes for CASSQGFRQETQYF.

This rearrangement joins TRBV7-2 to TRBJ2-7; D is undetermined. Per the germline V gene, CDR1 is SGHTA and CDR2 is FQGNSA. The CDR3 consists of 13 residues. Trimming took 1 base from V and 4 from J, leaving 8 bases between them. CDR3 loop: CASSLGPRYEQYF. CDR3 sequence (DNA): TGTGCCAGCAGCTTAGGGCCCAGGTACGAGCAGTACTTC.

The chain is built from TRBV5-5 and TRBJ1-6; 9 positions agree with TRBD1. Germline V lookup: CDR1 SGHKS, CDR2 YYEKEE (reference sequence). CDR3 length: 16 amino acids. V trimming: 3 bases; J trimming: 10 bases; junction bases outside the gene matches: 11. This chain's CDR3 is CASSSLGDRVSSPLHF. The CDR3 DNA sequence: TGTGCCAGCAGCTCACTAGGGGACAGGGTCAGCTCACCCCTCCACTTT.

This clone has just a few counts. The chain combines TRBV30 with TRBJ2-7, with TRBD1 matching 9 bases. With V trimmed by 1 base and J by 6 bases, 7 bases remained unmatched. CDR1 is GTSNPN, CDR2 SVGIG, per germline (reference sequence). This CDR3 contains 14 residues. CDR3 bases: TGTGCCTGGAGTGGGCCCGGGACAGGGCGCGAGCAGTACTTC. This codes for CAWSGPGTGREQYF.

The V gene is TRBV5-1, the J gene TRBJ1-6; D is unresolved. The CDR3 loop spans 15 amino acids. The germline V and J ends were trimmed by 1 base and 8 bases, with 13 bases remaining between them. Germline lookup yields CDR1 SGHRS and CDR2 YFSETQ. The CDR3 loop is CASSLTWANDSPLHF. CDR3 DNA sequence: TGCGCCAGCAGCTTGACGTGGGCAAATGATTCACCCCTCCACTTT.

The chain joins TRBV30 to TRBJ1-2, with TRBD1 as a possible D gene (6 bases). The CDR3 sequence is 16 residues long. Germline V gives CDR1 GTSNPN, CDR2 SVGIG (reference sequence). V gave up 2 bases and J gave up 0 bases, with 16 bases separating them. DNA of the CDR3: TGTGCCTGGAGTCCGGGACATACGCATACTAACTATGGCTACACCTTC. This sequence encodes CAWSPGHTHTNYGYTF.

The J gene is TRBJ2-2, the V gene TRBV6-4, with a weak D call TRBD1 (6 bases). Trimming stripped 2 bases from V and 7 bases from J, with 8 bases between. CDR1 and CDR2 (germline): MRHNA, SNTAGT. The CDR3 is 13 residues long. CDR3 loop: CASSDTGNGELFF. Here the CDR3 DNA reads TGTGCCAGCAGTGACACAGGGAACGGGGAGCTGTTTTTT.

This clone was picked up one time. The rearrangement links TRBV5-5 to TRBJ2-3; 14 positions agree with TRBD2. CDR3 length: 16 residues. CDR1 and CDR2 (germline): SGHKS, YYEKEE (reference sequence). The V gene end was trimmed by 4 bases and the J gene end by 5 bases; junction bases not matched to a gene: 6. This CDR3 reads CASSLGLAGVEDTQYF. CDR3 DNA sequence: TGTGCCAGCAGCCTGGGACTAGCGGGAGTCGAAGATACGCAGTATTTT.

This chain connects TRBV6-6 to TRBJ1-5; D gene uncertain. V was pared by 6 bases and J by 2 bases, with 17 bases between. This CDR3 is built from 16 residues. The germline V gene encodes CDR1 MNHNY and CDR2 SVGAGI (reference sequence). DNA for the CDR3: TGTGCCAGCAGCCGCCCTTCACGGGAGGGCAATCAGCCCCAGCATTTT. Encoded protein: CASSRPSREGNQPQHF.

The rearrangement joins TRBV18 to TRBJ2-7; 9 bases match TRBD1. V lost 6 bases and J lost 0; bases outside the gene matches: 3. This CDR3 region has 14 residues. CDR1 is KGHSH, CDR2 LQKENI, per germline. Written as DNA, the CDR3 is TGTGCCAGCTCTCTGGGACAGGGCTCCTACGAGCAGTACTTC. Translated, it gives CASSLGQGSYEQYF.

This chain links TRBV28 with TRBJ2-7; 7 nucleotides match TRBD1. Germline lookup yields CDR1 MDHEN and CDR2 SYDVKM. Trimming removed 3 bases from V and 6 bases from J; junction bases left unmatched: 14. The CDR3 is made up of 16 amino acids. CDR3 DNA: TGTGCCAGCAGTTTGCCCCAGGGGGTTGGTCGGCGCGAGCAGTACTTC. This encodes CASSLPQGVGRREQYF.

V is TRBV19 and J is TRBJ1-5; a weak D match, TRBD1 (6 bases). Per the germline V gene, CDR1 is LNHDA and CDR2 is SQIVND (reference sequence). The CDR3 covers 17 residues. V was clipped by 4 bases and J by 5 bases, with 21 bases between them. CDR3 residues: CASSTPYREVRDQPQHF. The CDR3 DNA follows: TGTGCCAGTAGTACCCCATACAGGGAAGTACGGGATCAGCCCCAGCATTTT.

This clone appeared once. The chain employs TRBV5-6 and TRBJ2-5; D remains unclear. CDR3 length: 14 amino acids. Per the germline V gene, CDR1 is SGHDT and CDR2 is YYEEEE. Trimming removed 0 bases at V and 5 bases at J, with 11 bases between. CDR3: CASSLGGNGETQYF. CDR3 in DNA: TGTGCCAGCAGCTTGGGTGGTAACGGGGAGACCCAGTACTTC.

This rearrangement joins TRBV6-5 to TRBJ2-7; 8 bases map to TRBD2. This CDR3 contains 14 residues. Germline loops: CDR1 MNHEY, CDR2 SVGAGI. Trimming at V came to 4 bases and at J to 3 bases, leaving 5 bases not matched to a gene. CDR3 DNA: TGTGCCAGCAGTTCAGGACTAGCAGGCTACGAGCAGTACTTC. Translating it yields CASSSGLAGYEQYF.

The chain is built from TRBV9 and TRBJ2-3; D gene unclear. Germline assignment: CDR1 SGDLS and CDR2 YYNGEE. This CDR3 comprises 14 residues. V lost 0 bases, J lost 1 base, and 6 bases lay in between. The CDR3 sequence is CASSVVPGTDTQYF. Written as DNA, the CDR3 is TGTGCCAGCAGCGTAGTTCCAGGCACAGATACGCAGTATTTT.

This clone appeared once. This chain uses TRBV5-5 with TRBJ2-5, with TRBD1 matching 10 bases. Germline CDR1 reads SGHKS; CDR2 reads YYEKEE (reference sequence). The CDR3 contains 16 residues. The V gene end was trimmed by 4 bases and the J gene end by 2 bases; junction bases not matched to a gene: 8. CDR3 sequence (DNA): TGTGCCAGCAGCCCGGGACAGGGGACGATGCAAGAGACCCAGTACTTC. Its protein is CASSPGQGTMQETQYF.

This clone is deemed medium-sized. V usage is TRBV28 and J usage is TRBJ1-6, with D tentatively TRBD1 (6 bases). V was clipped by 2 bases and J by 4 bases, with 12 bases between them. The CDR3 has 16 amino acids. The germline gives CDR1 MDHEN, CDR2 SYDVKM. The chain's CDR3 is CASSLEFGQYNSPLHF. In DNA form, the CDR3 reads TGTGCCAGCAGTTTAGAGTTTGGACAGTATAATTCACCCCTCCACTTT.

This chain uses TRBV6-4 with TRBJ1-1, with D tentatively TRBD1 (6 bases). The V gene lost 4 bases and the J gene lost 3 bases, with 15 bases spanning the gap. Germline-derived CDR1 and CDR2 are MRHNA and SNTAGT. The CDR3 spans 15 residues. The CDR3 DNA follows: TGTGCCAGCAGTGCAACCAGGGGTGTCGACACTGAAGCTTTCTTT. This gives the protein CASSATRGVDTEAFF.

Here the CDR3 DNA reads TGTGCCAGCAGCATCGGACAGGGGCGGGGAGATACGCAGTATTTT. This codes for CASSIGQGRGDTQYF. V gene TRBV9 combines with J gene TRBJ2-3; 9 positions match TRBD1. The CDR3 is 15 residues long. Germline CDR1 reads SGDLS; CDR2 reads YYNGEE. The trim removed 4 bases at V and 5 bases at J, leaving 8 bases unmatched.

The V and J genes are TRBV19 and TRBJ2-5; maybe TRBD2 (6 bases). V was shortened by 3 bases and J by 2 bases, with 13 bases between the two germline ends. CDR3 size: 15 residues. CDR1 LNHDA and CDR2 SQIVND come from the germline V gene (reference sequence). CDR3 in DNA: TGTGCCAGTAGTATTAAGGCGGGGCATCAAGAGACCCAGTACTTC. Protein: CASSIKAGHQETQYF. The full variable domain, its missing parts supplied by reference TRBV19 and TRBJ2-5, is DGGITQSPKYLFRKEGQNVTLSCEQNLNHDAMYWYRQDPGQGLRLIYYSQIVNDFQKGDIAEGYSVSREKKESFPLTVTSAQKNPTAFYLCASSIKAGHQETQYFGPGTRLLVL.

The CDR3 sequence is CASSFPGTGRVEQYF. DNA of the CDR3: TGTGCCAGCAGCTTCCCTGGGACAGGGAGGGTCGAGCAGTACTTC. The chain uses TRBV11-3 and TRBJ2-7, with 9 nucleotides matching TRBD1. Germline CDR1 is SGHNT and CDR2 is YENEEA. The CDR3 loop spans 15 amino acids. V was clipped by 3 bases and J by 6 bases; unmatched bases: 9.

V gene TRBV7-9 combines with J gene TRBJ2-2; 12 bases map to TRBD2. The V and J ends lost 3 bases and 3 bases, in that order; junction bases with no gene match: 2. Germline CDR1 SEHNR, CDR2 FQNEAQ (reference sequence). The CDR3 sequence is 16 residues long. CDR3 in amino acids: CASSFLAGGDTGELFF. The CDR3 nucleotides are TGTGCCAGCAGCTTTCTAGCGGGAGGGGACACCGGGGAGCTGTTTTTT.

The rearrangement links TRBV7-8 to TRBJ1-1, with D possibly matching TRBD1 (5 bases). CDR3 size: 14 residues. Trimming pared 6 bases from V and 1 base from J, leaving 12 bases between. Germline CDR1 and CDR2: SGHVS and FQNEAQ. DNA for the CDR3: TGTGCCAGCAGGAGACAGACACAGAACACTGAAGCTTTCTTT. Translated: CASRRQTQNTEAFF.